This TCR beta chain was sequenced for a study of control samples from healthy donors and cancer patients. This table comes from immunoSEQ multiplex PCR, and its TCRdb copy is limited to in-frame clones, with some not included. The sample contains some 120,000 clones, 75% to 90% of which appear only once. Per germline, CDR1 SNHLY and CDR2 FYNNEI. Trimming stripped 8 bases from V and 5 bases from J, with 19 bases between. The CDR3 length is 15 residues. The receptor was derived from a woman aged 50 to 60 with colorectal cancer. Source material: PBMCs. This chain uses TRBV2 with TRBJ2-1, with a weak D call TRBD2 (7 bases). CDR3 coding DNA: TGTGCCAGCGCTGGAGAGGGGGGGCCTAACAATGAGCAGTTCTTC. Translation gives CASAGEGGPNNEQFF.